This T cell receptor beta chain stems from a study of blood T cell repertoires in COVID-19. The overall study: From T cells, B-cell-depleted T cells, or PBMCs came the material, which was cDNA or gDNA.

Measured with immunoSEQ multiplex PCR; TCRdb has only the in-frame clones, and not every one. The table includes over 150,000 clones, roughly 86% detected once. The receptor's source is an elderly woman with COVID-19, enrolled during active disease. Sequenced input: peripheral blood.

The CDR3 protein is CASSAGQANTEAFF. The CDR3 DNA sequence: TGTGCCAGCTCGGCGGGACAGGCGAACACTGAAGCTTTCTTT. The V and J genes are TRBV18 and TRBJ1-1, with 8 bases identical to TRBD1. V shed 6 bases and J 1 base; nucleotides not matched to a gene: 4. The CDR3 contains 14 residues. The germline CDR1 and CDR2 sequences are KGHSH and LQKENI.